A selection of T cell receptor beta chains follows, all from one sample in a study of tumor and adjacent non-tumor tissue in lung cancer. TCRdb processed the multiplex PCR reads anew with MiXCR; each CDR3 protein has one entry. The table has roughly 120,000 distinct CDR3 sequences, under 65% seen once; the top ten hold 15% to 20%. Sequenced: distant non-tumor lung tissue. The receptors derive from a man aged 55 to 70 with non-small cell lung cancer. Both conserved end residues are part of each CDR3.

v_call,j_call,cdr3_aa
TRBV4-2,TRBJ1-6,CVSSSTNEGLHDSPLHF
TRBV11-3,TRBJ2-7,CASSLGLAHEQYF
TRBV11-2,TRBJ2-5,CASEKTQETQYF
TRBV23-1,TRBJ2-5,CASSQRLFWSSVSEGTQYF
TRBV16,TRBJ2-1,CASSQSPLAGGDEQFF
TRBV11-2,TRBJ1-1,CASSLRRDTEAFF
TRBV28,TRBJ2-3,CASSHRDTDTQYF
TRBV30,TRBJ1-1,CAWDPGQGLTEAFF
TRBV6-2/TRBV6-3,TRBJ1-2,CASSSGGRDYTF
TRBV6-6,TRBJ1-1,CAGRGGSGNTEAFF
TRBV13,TRBJ2-7,CTSSSFGPACEQYF
TRBV6-5,TRBJ2-5,CASSPGLLKTQYF
TRBV6-2/TRBV6-3,TRBJ1-6,CASSYDIGLHF
TRBV11-2,TRBJ2-5,CASGLVPQGGETQYF
TRBV5-4,TRBJ2-1,CASSLKDNEQFF
TRBV29-1,TRBJ1-2,CNMGENNYGYTF
TRBV12-3/TRBV12-4,TRBJ1-5,CVGSLEAGRNQPQHF
TRBV7-8,TRBJ1-4,CASSFVGTGAEKLFF